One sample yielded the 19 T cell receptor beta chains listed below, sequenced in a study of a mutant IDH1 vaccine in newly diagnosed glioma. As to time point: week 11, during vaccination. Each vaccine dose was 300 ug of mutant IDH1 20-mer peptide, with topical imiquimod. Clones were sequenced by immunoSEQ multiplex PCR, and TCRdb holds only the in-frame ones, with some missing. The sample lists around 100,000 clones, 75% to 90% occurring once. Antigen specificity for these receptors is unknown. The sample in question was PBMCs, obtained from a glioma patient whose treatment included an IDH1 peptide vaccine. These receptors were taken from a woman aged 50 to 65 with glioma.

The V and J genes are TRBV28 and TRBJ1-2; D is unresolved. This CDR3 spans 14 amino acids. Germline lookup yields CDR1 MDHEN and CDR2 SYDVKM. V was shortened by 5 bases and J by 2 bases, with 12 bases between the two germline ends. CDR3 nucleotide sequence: TGTGCCAGCAGTCCCGAGACATACAACTATGGCTACACCTTC. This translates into CASSPETYNYGYTF.

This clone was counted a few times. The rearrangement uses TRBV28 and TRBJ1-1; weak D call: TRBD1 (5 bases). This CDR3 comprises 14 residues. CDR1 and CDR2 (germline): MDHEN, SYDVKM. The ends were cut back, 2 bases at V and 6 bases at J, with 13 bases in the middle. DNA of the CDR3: TGTGCCAGCAGTTTACGAGGTTTGGGGGCTGAAGCTTTCTTT. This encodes CASSLRGLGAEAFF.

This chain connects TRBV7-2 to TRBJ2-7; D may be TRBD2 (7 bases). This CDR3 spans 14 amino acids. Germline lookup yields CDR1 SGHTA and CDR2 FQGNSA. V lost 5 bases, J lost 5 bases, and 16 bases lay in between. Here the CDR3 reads CASSPSRGRDEQYF. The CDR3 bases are TGTGCCAGCAGCCCCTCGAGGGGGAGGGACGAGCAGTACTTC.

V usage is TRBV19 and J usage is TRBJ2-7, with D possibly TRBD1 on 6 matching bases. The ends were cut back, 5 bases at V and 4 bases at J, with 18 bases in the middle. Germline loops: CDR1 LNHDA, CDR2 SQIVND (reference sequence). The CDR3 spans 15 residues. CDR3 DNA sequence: TGTGCCAGTAGTTTTGCAGGGGCCTCGGATTACGAGCAGTACTTC. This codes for CASSFAGASDYEQYF.

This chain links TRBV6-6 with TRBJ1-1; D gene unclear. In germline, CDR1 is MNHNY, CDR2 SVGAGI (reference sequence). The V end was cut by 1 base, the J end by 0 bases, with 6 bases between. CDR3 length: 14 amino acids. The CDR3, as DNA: TGTGCCAGCAGTTACTTCAGGATGAACACTGAAGCTTTCTTT. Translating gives CASSYFRMNTEAFF.

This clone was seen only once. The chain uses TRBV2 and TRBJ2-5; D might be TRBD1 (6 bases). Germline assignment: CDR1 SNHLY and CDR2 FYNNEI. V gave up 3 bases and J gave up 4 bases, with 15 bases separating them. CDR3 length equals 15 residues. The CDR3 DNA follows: TGTGCCAGCAGTGAGTGGGGGCCAGCGAGAGAGACCCAGTACTTC. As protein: CASSEWGPARETQYF.

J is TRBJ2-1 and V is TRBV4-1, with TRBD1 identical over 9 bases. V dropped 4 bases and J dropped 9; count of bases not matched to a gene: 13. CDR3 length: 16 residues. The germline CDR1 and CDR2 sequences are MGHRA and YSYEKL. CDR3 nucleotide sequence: TGCGCCAGCAGCCCTATTACACGGACAGGGGTTATTGAGCAGTTCTTC. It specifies CASSPITRTGVIEQFF.

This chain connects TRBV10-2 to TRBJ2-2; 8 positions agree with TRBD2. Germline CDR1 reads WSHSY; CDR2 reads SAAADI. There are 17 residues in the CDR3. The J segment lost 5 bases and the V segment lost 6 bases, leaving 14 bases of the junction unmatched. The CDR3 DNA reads TGCGCCAGCAGCTTCGGTCTAGCCGGGAGGGGTACCGGGGAGCTGTTTTTT. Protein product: CASSFGLAGRGTGELFF.

In DNA, the CDR3 is TGTGCCAGCAGCCCTAGCGGCCCAGATACGCAGTATTTT. It is translated as CASSPSGPDTQYF. V and J are TRBV9 and TRBJ2-3; 7 bases align to TRBD2. Germline V gives CDR1 SGDLS, CDR2 YYNGEE. The J segment lost 4 bases and the V segment lost 4 bases, leaving 3 bases of the junction unmatched. CDR3 size: 13 residues.

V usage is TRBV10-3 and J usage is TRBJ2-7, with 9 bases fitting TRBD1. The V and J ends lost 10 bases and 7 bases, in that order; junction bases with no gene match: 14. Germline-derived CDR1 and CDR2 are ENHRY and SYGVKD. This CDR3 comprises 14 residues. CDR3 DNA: TGTGCCACCGTGGCGGGACAGGGAGCGGGGGAGCAGTACTTC. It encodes CATVAGQGAGEQYF.

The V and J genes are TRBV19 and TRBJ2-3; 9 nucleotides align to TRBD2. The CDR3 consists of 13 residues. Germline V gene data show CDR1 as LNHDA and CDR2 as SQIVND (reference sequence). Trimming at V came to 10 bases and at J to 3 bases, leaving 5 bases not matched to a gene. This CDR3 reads CATSREGTDTQYF. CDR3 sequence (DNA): TGTGCCACTTCGCGGGAGGGGACAGATACGCAGTATTTT.

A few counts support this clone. This CDR3 reads CASSLWPYYGYTF. The CDR3, as DNA: TGTGCCAGCAGTTTATGGCCTTACTATGGCTACACCTTC. This chain uses TRBV28 with TRBJ1-2; D uncertain. The CDR3 loop spans 13 amino acids. Germline lookup yields CDR1 MDHEN and CDR2 SYDVKM. V lost 0 bases and J lost 3, with 5 bases in between.

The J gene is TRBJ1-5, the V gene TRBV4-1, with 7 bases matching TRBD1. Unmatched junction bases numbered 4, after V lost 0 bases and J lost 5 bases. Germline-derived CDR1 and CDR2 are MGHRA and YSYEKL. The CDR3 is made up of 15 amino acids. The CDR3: CASSQEVRGDQPQHF. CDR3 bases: TGCGCCAGCAGCCAAGAGGTCAGGGGGGATCAGCCCCAGCATTTT.

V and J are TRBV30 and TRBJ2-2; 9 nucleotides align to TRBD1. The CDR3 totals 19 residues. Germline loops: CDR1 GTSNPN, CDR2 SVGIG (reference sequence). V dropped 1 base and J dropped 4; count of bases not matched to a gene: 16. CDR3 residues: CAWSARPGTGFRATGELFF. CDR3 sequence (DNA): TGTGCCTGGAGTGCCCGTCCCGGGACAGGGTTTAGGGCCACCGGGGAGCTGTTTTTT.

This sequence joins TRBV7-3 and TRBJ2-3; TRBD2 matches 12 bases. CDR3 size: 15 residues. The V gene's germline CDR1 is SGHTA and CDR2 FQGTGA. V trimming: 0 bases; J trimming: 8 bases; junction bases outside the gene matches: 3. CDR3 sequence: CASSLTLTSGSTQYF. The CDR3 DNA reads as TGTGCCAGCAGCTTAACCCTGACTAGCGGGAGTACGCAGTATTTT. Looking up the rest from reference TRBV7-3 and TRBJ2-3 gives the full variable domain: GAGVSQTPSNKVTEKGKYVELRCDPISGHTALYWYRQSLGQGPEFLIYFQGTGAADDSGLPNDRFFAVRPEGSVSTLKIQRTERGDSAVYLCASSLTLTSGSTQYFGPGTRLTVL.

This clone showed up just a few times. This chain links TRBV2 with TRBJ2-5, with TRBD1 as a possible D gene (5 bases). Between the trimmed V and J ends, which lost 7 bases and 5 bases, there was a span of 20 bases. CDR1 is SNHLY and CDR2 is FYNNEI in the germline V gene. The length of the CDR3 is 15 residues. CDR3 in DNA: TGTGCCAGCAAATACCTACCGGGCTCAGGGGAGACCCAGTACTTC. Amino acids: CASKYLPGSGETQYF.

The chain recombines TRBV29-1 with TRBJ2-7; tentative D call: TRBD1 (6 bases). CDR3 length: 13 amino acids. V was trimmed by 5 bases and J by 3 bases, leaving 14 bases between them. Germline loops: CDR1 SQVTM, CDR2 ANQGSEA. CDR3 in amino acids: CSVSWGLDYEQYF. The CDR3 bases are TGCAGCGTTTCTTGGGGGCTCGACTACGAGCAGTACTTC.

CDR3 amino acids: CSGCTGELFF. CDR3 in DNA: TGCAGTGGGTGTACCGGGGAGCTGTTTTTT. The chain combines TRBV20-1 with TRBJ2-2; D unresolved. V dropped 7 bases and J dropped 5 bases, with 5 bases sitting between them. Germline CDR1 reads DFQATT; CDR2 reads SNEGSKA (reference sequence). The CDR3 is made up of 10 amino acids.

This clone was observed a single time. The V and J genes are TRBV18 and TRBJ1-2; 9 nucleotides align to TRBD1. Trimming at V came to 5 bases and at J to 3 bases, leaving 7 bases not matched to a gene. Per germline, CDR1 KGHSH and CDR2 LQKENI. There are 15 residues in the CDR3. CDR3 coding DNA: TGTGCCAGCTCAGGGGACAGGGCCTACTACTATGGCTACACCTTC. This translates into CASSGDRAYYYGYTF.